One and the same sample provided the 10 T cell receptor beta chains below, sequenced in a study of T cell repertoires in cytomegalovirus infection (dated by TCRdb to between 2018 and 2020). The treatment or condition label here, explained by the study, means: in vitro stimulation with specific CMV peptide epitopes to enrich CMV-specific T cells. The run used an Illumina HiSeq 1500. Through fastp at Q25 and MiXCR, TCRdb rebuilt clones from the public reads, retaining in-frame beta chains. Every entry covers one CDR3 protein and lists the most common genes and DNA from its rows. The sample table holds about 270,000 distinct CDR3 sequences, of which less than 25% were seen once. The ten biggest clones cover roughly 19% of the sample. No antigen is known for these receptors. Sequenced material: cultured PBMCs, taken from culture after CMV antigen stimulation. The source is a human donor in good health (CMV status not recorded). Some clones in this sample may be carry-over from other donors' samples.

This clonotype has a handful of counts. The chain links TRBV20-1 to TRBJ2-3; the match to TRBD2 covers 12 bases. The CDR3 covers 14 residues. The ends lost 5 bases at V and 3 bases at J; junction bases unmatched: 3. Germline lookup yields CDR1 DFQATT and CDR2 SNEGSKA (reference sequence). CDR3 in DNA: TGCAGTGCTCGACTAGCGGGAGCGACAGATACGCAGTATTTT. Protein: CSARLAGATDTQYF.

In this sample, this clonotype turned up a few times. The gene calls are TRBV5-4 and TRBJ2-5, with TRBD2 matching 13 bases. CDR3 length: 16 amino acids. CDR1 is SGHNT, CDR2 YYREEE, per germline (reference sequence). CDR3 DNA: TGTGCGGGCTCCGGGACTAGCGGGACCCAGCGGGAGACCCAGTACTTC. Its translation is CAGSGTSGTQRETQYF. The variable domain in full, completed from reference TRBV5-4 and TRBJ2-5, reads ETGVTQSPTHLIKTRGQQVTLRCSSQSGHNTVSWYQQALGQGPQFIFQYYREEENGRGNFPPRFSGLQFPNYSSELNVNALELDDSALYLCAGSGTSGTQRETQYFGPGTRLLVL.

This clonotype has ten or more counts. This rearrangement joins TRBV7-9 to TRBJ2-1, with 14 positions matching TRBD2. V lost 5 bases, J lost 9 bases, and 12 bases stayed unmatched. CDR3 size: 17 residues. Per germline, CDR1 SEHNR and CDR2 FQNEAQ (reference sequence). CDR3 nucleotides: TGTGCCAGCAGCGCCATGACTAGCGGGAGGGCCCTCGGTGAGCAGTTCTTC. The encoded protein is CASSAMTSGRALGEQFF.

J is TRBJ1-1 and V is TRBV7-2; the D gene is possibly TRBD1 (6 bases). The CDR3 is 16 residues long. CDR1 is SGHTA and CDR2 is FQGNSA in the germline V gene. With 5 bases removed from V and 0 bases from J, the gap between germline ends came to 16 bases. For the CDR3, the DNA is TGTGCCAGCAGCCTTCCCCCGGGACAAATGAACACTGAAGCTTTCTTT. Protein sequence: CASSLPPGQMNTEAFF. Using reference TRBV7-2 and TRBJ1-1 for the parts outside the CDR3, the full variable domain is GAGVSQSPSNKVTEKGKDVELRCDPISGHTALYWYRQSLGQGLEFLIYFQGNSAPDKSGLPSDRFSAERTGGSVSTLTIQRTQQEDSAVYLCASSLPPGQMNTEAFFGQGTRLTVV.

This clonotype was recorded at least ten times. V usage is TRBV7-2 and J usage is TRBJ2-1; TRBD2 agrees at 15 bases. Germline CDR1 is SGHTA and CDR2 is FQGNSA. This CDR3 has 14 amino acids. Losses at the gene ends were 4 bases for V and 10 bases for J; bases not matched to a gene: 2. The CDR3 sequence: CASSWTSGRGEQFF. Here the CDR3 DNA reads TGTGCCAGCAGCTGGACTAGCGGGAGGGGGGAGCAGTTCTTC.

The chain recombines TRBV19 with TRBJ2-3; 11 bases map to TRBD1. The CDR3 has 17 residues. V trimming: 0 bases; J trimming: 5 bases; junction bases outside the gene matches: 7. CDR1 and CDR2 (germline): LNHDA, SQIVND (reference sequence). Here the CDR3 DNA reads TGTGCCAGTAGTATAGATCTGGGACAGGGGGTGTTAGATACGCAGTATTTT. Amino acid sequence: CASSIDLGQGVLDTQYF.

The chain employs TRBV23-1 and TRBJ2-5; D gene unclear. TRBV23-1 is sorted into the ORF group, with uncertain function. The CDR3 has 12 residues. V lost 3 bases and J lost 7, with 9 bases in between. Written as DNA, the CDR3 is TGCGCCAGCAGTCATTTGTATGTGACCCAGTACTTC. Protein: CASSHLYVTQYF.

In its sample, this clonotype was seen many times. The rearrangement joins TRBV4-1 to TRBJ1-1, with D possibly TRBD1 on 5 matching bases. The germline CDR1 and CDR2 sequences are MGHRA and YSYEKL. CDR3 length equals 16 residues. With 5 bases removed from V and 1 base from J, the gap between germline ends came to 17 bases. CDR3 in amino acids: CASSWHAGTANTEAFF. The CDR3 DNA reads TGCGCCAGCAGCTGGCACGCCGGGACGGCGAACACTGAAGCTTTCTTT.

The rearrangement links TRBV6-1 to TRBJ2-1, with D possibly called TRBD1 or TRBD2 (5 bases each). Germline V gives CDR1 MNHNS, CDR2 SASEGT. The CDR3 has 14 amino acids. V lost 9 bases and J 5 bases, leaving 17 bases between the germline ends. CDR3: CASSGRELHNEQFF. The CDR3 DNA follows: TGTGCCAGTTCGGGACGAGAATTACACAATGAGCAGTTCTTC.

The CDR3, as DNA: TGTGCCAGCAGCTCCGGACTCTATTACAATGAGCAGTTCTTC. Amino acid sequence: CASSSGLYYNEQFF. The chain has TRBV7-7 and TRBJ2-1; the D gene is possibly TRBD2 (5 bases). The CDR3 consists of 14 residues. Germline V lookup: CDR1 SSHAT, CDR2 FNYEAQ (reference sequence). V dropped 4 bases and J dropped 4 bases, with 11 bases sitting between them.